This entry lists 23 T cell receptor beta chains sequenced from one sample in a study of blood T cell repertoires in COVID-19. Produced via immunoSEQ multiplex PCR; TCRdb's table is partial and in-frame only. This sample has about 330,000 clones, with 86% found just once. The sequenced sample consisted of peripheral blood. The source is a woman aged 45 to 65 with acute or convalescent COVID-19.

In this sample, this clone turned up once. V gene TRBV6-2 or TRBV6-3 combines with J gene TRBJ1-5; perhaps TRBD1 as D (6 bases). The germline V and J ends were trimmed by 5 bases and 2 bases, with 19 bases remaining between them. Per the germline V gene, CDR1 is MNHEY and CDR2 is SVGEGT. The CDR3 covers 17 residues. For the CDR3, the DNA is TGTGCCAGCAGTCTGAAGTCCAGGGGTGAGGGCAATCAGCCCCAGCATTTT. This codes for CASSLKSRGEGNQPQHF.

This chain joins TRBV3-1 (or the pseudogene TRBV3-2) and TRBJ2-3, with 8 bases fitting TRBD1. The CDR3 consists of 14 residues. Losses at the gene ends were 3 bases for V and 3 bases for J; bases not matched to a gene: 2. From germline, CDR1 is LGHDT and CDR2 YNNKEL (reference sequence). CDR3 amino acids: CASSQGQVTDTQYF. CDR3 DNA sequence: TGTGCCAGCAGCCAGGGACAGGTAACAGATACGCAGTATTTT.

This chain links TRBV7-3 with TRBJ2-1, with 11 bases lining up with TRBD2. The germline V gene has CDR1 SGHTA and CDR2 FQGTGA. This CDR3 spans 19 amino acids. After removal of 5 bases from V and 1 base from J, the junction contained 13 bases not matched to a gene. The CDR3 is CASSVPGLADKNSYNEQFF. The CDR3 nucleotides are TGTGCCAGCAGCGTACCGGGACTAGCGGACAAAAATTCCTACAATGAGCAGTTCTTC.

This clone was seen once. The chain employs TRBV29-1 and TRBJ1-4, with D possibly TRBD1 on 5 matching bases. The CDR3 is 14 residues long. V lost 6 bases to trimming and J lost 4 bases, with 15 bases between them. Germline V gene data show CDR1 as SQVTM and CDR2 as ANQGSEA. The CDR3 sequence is CSVLGALDNEKLFF. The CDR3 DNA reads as TGCAGCGTCCTAGGGGCGCTTGATAATGAAAAACTGTTTTTT. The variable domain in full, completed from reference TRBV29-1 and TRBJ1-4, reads SAVISQKPSRDICQRGTSLTIQCQVDSQVTMMFWYRQQPGQSLTLIATANQGSEATYESGFVIDKFPISRPNLTFSTLTVSNMSPEDSSIYLCSVLGALDNEKLFFGSGTQLSVL.

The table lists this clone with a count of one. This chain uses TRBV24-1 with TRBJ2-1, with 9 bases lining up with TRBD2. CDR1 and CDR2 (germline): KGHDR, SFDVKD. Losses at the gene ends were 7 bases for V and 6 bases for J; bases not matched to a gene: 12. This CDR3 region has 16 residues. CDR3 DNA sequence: TGTGCCACCAGGCCTAGCGGGAATCCTCTTATCAATGAGCAGTTCTTC. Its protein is CATRPSGNPLINEQFF.

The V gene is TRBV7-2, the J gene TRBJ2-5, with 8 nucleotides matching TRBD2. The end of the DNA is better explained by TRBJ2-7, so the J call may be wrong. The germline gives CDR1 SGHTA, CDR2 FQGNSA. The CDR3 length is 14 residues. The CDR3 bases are TGTGCCAGCAGCTCTAGCGGGTACTCCTACGAGCAGTACTTC. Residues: CASSSSGYSYEQYF.

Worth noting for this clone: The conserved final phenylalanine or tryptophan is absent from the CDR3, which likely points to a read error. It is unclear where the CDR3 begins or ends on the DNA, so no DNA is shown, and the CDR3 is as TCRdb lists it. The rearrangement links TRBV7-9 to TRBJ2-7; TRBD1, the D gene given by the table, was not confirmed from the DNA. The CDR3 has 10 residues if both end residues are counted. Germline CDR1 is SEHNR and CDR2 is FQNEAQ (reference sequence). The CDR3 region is CASRVPGQWL.

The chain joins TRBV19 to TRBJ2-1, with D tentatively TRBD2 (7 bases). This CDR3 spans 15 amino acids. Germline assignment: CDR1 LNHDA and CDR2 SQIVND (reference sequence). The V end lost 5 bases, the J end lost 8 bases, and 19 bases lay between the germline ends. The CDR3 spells CASSWGGSRGHEQFF. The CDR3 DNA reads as TGTGCCAGTAGTTGGGGCGGGAGCCGGGGGCATGAGCAGTTCTTC.

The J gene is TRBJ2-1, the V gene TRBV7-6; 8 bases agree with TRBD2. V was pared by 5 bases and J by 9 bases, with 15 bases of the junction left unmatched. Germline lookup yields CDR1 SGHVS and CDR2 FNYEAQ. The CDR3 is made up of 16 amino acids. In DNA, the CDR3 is TGTGCCAGCAGCACCCTGCGACGGCGGGAGGAGGGTGAGCAGTTCTTC. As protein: CASSTLRRREEGEQFF.

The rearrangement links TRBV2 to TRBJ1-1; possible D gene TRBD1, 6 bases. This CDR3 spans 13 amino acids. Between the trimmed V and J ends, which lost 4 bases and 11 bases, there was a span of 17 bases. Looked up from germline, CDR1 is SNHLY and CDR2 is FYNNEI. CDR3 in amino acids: CASSGNRALGAFF. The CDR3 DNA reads TGTGCCAGCAGTGGGAACAGGGCCTTGGGGGCTTTCTTT.

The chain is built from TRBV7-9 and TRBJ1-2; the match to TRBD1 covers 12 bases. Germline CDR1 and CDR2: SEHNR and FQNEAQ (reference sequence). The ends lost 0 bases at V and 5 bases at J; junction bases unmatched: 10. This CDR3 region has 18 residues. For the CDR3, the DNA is TGTGCCAGCAGCTTAGCGTGGGACAGGGGGCATGTCTATTATGGCTACACCTTC. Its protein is CASSLAWDRGHVYYGYTF.

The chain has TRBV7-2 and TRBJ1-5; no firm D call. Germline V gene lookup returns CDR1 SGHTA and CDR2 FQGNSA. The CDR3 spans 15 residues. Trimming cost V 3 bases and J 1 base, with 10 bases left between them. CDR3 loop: CASSFFPSSNQPQHF. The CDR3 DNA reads TGTGCCAGCAGCTTCTTTCCGTCGAGCAATCAGCCCCAGCATTTT.

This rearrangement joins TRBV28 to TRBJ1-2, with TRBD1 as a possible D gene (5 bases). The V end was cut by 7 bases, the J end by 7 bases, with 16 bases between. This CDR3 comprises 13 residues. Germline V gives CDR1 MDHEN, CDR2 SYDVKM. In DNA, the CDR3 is TGTGCCAGCACACCCGGGTGGGGCTCTGGCTACACCTTC. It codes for CASTPGWGSGYTF.

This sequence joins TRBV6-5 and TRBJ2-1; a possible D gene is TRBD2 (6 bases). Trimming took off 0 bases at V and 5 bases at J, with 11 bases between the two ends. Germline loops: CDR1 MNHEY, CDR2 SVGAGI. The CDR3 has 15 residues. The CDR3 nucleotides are TGTGCCAGCAGTTACTCGCTAGCGCCCCACAATGAGCAGTTCTTC. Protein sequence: CASSYSLAPHNEQFF.

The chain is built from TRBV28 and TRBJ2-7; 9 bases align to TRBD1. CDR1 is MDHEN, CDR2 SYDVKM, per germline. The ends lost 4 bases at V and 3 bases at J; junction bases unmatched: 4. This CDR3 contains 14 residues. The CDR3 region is CASSSPGQGYEQYF. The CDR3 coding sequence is TGTGCCAGCAGTTCTCCGGGACAGGGCTACGAGCAGTACTTC.

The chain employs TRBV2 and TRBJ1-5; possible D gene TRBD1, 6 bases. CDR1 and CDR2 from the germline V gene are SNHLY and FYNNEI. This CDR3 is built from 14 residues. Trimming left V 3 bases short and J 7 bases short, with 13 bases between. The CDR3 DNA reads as TGTGCCAGCAGTGATAGGACAGCGACCCAGCCCCAGCATTTT. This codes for CASSDRTATQPQHF.

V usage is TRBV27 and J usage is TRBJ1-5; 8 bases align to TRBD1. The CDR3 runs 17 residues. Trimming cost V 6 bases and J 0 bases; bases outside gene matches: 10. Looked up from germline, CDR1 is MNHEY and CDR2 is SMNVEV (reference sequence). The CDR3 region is CASSFRSGGSSNQPQHF. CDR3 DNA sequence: TGTGCCAGCAGCTTTAGGTCAGGGGGCTCTAGCAATCAGCCCCAGCATTTT.

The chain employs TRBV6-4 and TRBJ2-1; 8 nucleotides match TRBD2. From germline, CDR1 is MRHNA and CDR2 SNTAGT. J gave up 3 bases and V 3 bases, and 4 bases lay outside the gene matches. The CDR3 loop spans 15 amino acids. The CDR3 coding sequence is TGTGCCAGCAGTGAGTCTAGCGGGCTCTACAATGAGCAGTTCTTC. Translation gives CASSESSGLYNEQFF.

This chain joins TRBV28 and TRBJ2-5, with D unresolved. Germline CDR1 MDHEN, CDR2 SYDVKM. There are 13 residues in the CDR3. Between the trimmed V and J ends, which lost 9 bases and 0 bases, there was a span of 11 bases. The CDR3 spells CASASDYQETQYF. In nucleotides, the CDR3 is TGTGCCAGTGCGTCAGACTACCAAGAGACCCAGTACTTC.

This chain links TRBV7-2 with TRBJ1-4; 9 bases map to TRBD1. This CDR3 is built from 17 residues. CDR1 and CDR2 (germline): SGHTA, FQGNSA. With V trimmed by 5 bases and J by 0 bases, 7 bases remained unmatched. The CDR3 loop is CASSPGTGRATNEKLFF. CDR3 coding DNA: TGTGCCAGCAGCCCAGGGACAGGGCGGGCAACTAATGAAAAACTGTTTTTT.

In DNA, the CDR3 is TGTGCCAGCGGGAAGGGGGAGTTTAGCAATCAGCCCCAGCATTTT. Its protein is CASGKGEFSNQPQHF. The chain couples TRBV27 to TRBJ1-5, with D perhaps TRBD1 (6 bases). CDR3 length: 15 amino acids. From germline, CDR1 is MNHEY and CDR2 SMNVEV (reference sequence). The V end was cut by 8 bases, the J end by 0 bases, with 14 bases between.

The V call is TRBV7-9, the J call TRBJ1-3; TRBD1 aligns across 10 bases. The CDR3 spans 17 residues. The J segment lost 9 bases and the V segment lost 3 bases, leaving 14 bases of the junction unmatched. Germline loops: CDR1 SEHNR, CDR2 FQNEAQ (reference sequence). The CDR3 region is CASSFRQGAVKEVTIYF. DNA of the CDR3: TGTGCCAGCAGCTTCCGACAGGGGGCGGTCAAAGAAGTCACCATATATTTT.

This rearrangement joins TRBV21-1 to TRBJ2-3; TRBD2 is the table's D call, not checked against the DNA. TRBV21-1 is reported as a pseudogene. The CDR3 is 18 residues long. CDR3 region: CASSKGTSGRVGTDTQYF. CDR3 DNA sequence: TGTGCCAGCAGTAAAGGGACTAGCGGGAGAGTGGGCACAGATACGCAGTATTTT.